This T cell receptor beta chain was captured in a study of T-cell reconstitution after alpha-beta-depleted transplantation in children. This clonotype was found a few times. TCRbeta library preparation incorporated unique molecular identifiers. Via MiXCR, TCRdb re-called the PCR reads, giving one row per CDR3 protein. In the table there are some 520,000 distinct CDR3 sequences, over 25% of which are singletons. The CDR3 spans 12 residues. Trimming removed 1 base from V and 4 bases from J, with 2 bases in between. Germline CDR1 reads LNHNV; CDR2 reads YYDKDF (reference sequence). Sequenced material: PBMCs from the stem cell graft donor, taken from the stem cell graft. This receptor was identified in a human donor who donated a stem cell graft to a child with aplastic anemia. This chain uses TRBV15 with TRBJ1-3; D is ambiguous. The CDR3 DNA reads TGTGCCACCAGCAGAGCAGGAAACACCATATATTTT. Amino acid sequence: CATSRAGNTIYF.